This section outlines one TCR beta chain sequence together with its context. PCR primers comprised 60 Vbeta and 13 Jbeta primers. The assay was immunoSEQ multiplex PCR, and TCRdb's table has in-frame clones only and misses some. The profile shows approximately 150,000 clones, 60% to 85% of them singletons. The data derive from a study of cytomegalovirus exposure and HLA in healthy donors. Trimming took off 4 bases at V and 7 bases at J, with 12 bases between the two ends. CDR1 is SNHLY and CDR2 is FYNNEI in the germline V gene. This CDR3 is 13 amino acids long. The sequenced sample consisted of PBMCs. This TCR was recovered from a middle-aged man in good health and CMV-seropositive. The rearrangement joins TRBV2 to TRBJ2-3; D may be TRBD2 (6 bases). The CDR3 DNA sequence: TGTGCCAGCAGTGTTACGGAGGGGAATACGCAGTATTTT. Translated: CASSVTEGNTQYF.